These 16 T cell receptor beta chains originate from one sample sequenced in a study of blood T cells in healthy people across ages. The authors ran a second PCR of 7 to 11 cycles using a sample-barcoded 5' primer and a J-beta primer mix. TCRdb used MiXCR to reprocess the 5' RACE reads, holding one entry per CDR3 protein. The top ten hold 20% to 25% of the sample, which has hundreds of thousands of distinct CDR3 sequences, roughly two fifths seen once. The sequenced sample consisted of blood. These receptors originate from a woman aged 55-70 years in good health.

This clonotype occurred many times. J is TRBJ1-2 and V is TRBV2; 7 bases are a match to TRBD1. CDR1 and CDR2 (germline): SNHLY, FYNNEI. Unmatched junction bases numbered 3, after V lost 11 bases and J lost 0 bases. The CDR3 consists of 12 residues. The CDR3 sequence is CASGTANYGYTF. CDR3 coding DNA: TGTGCCTCGGGGACAGCTAACTATGGCTACACCTTC.

For the CDR3, the DNA is TGTGCCAGCAGTCCTAAGGGGGGGCGGGAGGAGGAGACCCAGTACTTC. Amino acid sequence: CASSPKGGREEETQYF. The rearrangement links TRBV6-2 or TRBV6-3 to TRBJ2-5; 8 bases match TRBD2. V shed 5 bases, J shed 5 bases, and the junction held 13 bases outside the gene matches. CDR3 size: 16 residues. Germline CDR1 and CDR2: MNHEY and SVGEGT.

This clonotype occurred a few times. This chain links TRBV20-1 with TRBJ2-4, with TRBD1 matching 8 bases. V lost 2 bases, J lost 1 base, and 1 base stayed unmatched. This CDR3 has 14 amino acids. The germline CDR1 and CDR2 sequences are DFQATT and SNEGSKA (reference sequence). CDR3 sequence (DNA): TGCAGTGCTAGACAGGGGGCGGCCAAAAACATTCAGTACTTC. Amino acid sequence: CSARQGAAKNIQYF.

This rearrangement joins TRBV5-1 to TRBJ1-2, with 7 bases lining up with TRBD1. The length of the CDR3 is 14 residues. Trimming took 3 bases from V and 3 from J; bases not matched to a gene: 5. The germline V gene encodes CDR1 SGHRS and CDR2 YFSETQ. CDR3 nucleotides: TGCGCCAGCAGCTACACAGGGGCTTACTATGGCTACACCTTC. As protein: CASSYTGAYYGYTF.

The chain is built from TRBV12-3 or TRBV12-4 and TRBJ2-5; no reliable D call. The V end was cut by 3 bases, the J end by 1 base, with 9 bases between. The CDR3 loop spans 14 amino acids. In nucleotides, the CDR3 is TGTGCCAGCAGTTTGAACGGCCCCCAAGAGACCCAGTACTTC. The encoded protein is CASSLNGPQETQYF.

This clonotype has a handful of counts. The chain uses TRBV27 and TRBJ2-7; 13 bases line up with TRBD2. V dropped 4 bases and J dropped 2; count of bases not matched to a gene: 5. The CDR3 runs 16 residues. The germline V gene has CDR1 MNHEY and CDR2 SMNVEV (reference sequence). CDR3 in DNA: TGTGCCAGCAGTTCCCGGACTAGCGGGAGCCCCTACGAGCAGTACTTC. It encodes CASSSRTSGSPYEQYF.

V is TRBV9 and J is TRBJ2-5; 13 bases fit TRBD2. CDR1 and CDR2 from the germline V gene are SGDLS and YYNGEE. V lost 3 bases, J lost 5 bases, and 7 bases stayed unmatched. This CDR3 region has 16 residues. The CDR3 protein is CASSDHTSGGAETQYF. The CDR3 DNA reads as TGTGCCAGCAGCGACCATACTAGCGGGGGGGCGGAGACCCAGTACTTC.

This clonotype was counted many times. The chain employs TRBV5-6 and TRBJ1-2; 7 bases are shared with TRBD1. CDR3 size: 13 residues. J gave up 8 bases and V 4 bases, and 8 bases lay outside the gene matches. Germline loops: CDR1 SGHDT, CDR2 YYEEEE. For the CDR3, the DNA is TGTGCCAGCAGCCGACAGGGTCGAGGCGGCTACACCTTC. This translates into CASSRQGRGGYTF.

This clonotype appeared many times. This chain links TRBV7-2 with TRBJ2-5; 11 bases are shared with TRBD2. V gave up 5 bases and J gave up 7 bases; unmatched junction bases: 3. CDR3 length equals 13 residues. Looked up from germline, CDR1 is SGHTA and CDR2 is FQGNSA. CDR3 loop: CASSIGTSGTQYF. The CDR3 DNA reads as TGTGCCAGCAGCATCGGGACTAGCGGGACCCAGTACTTC.

V and J are TRBV6-1 and TRBJ1-1, with D tentatively TRBD1 (5 bases). V lost 8 bases and J 11 bases, leaving 18 bases between the germline ends. There are 12 residues in the CDR3. Germline CDR1 and CDR2: MNHNS and SASEGT. Here the CDR3 reads CASPSTSREAFF. Here the CDR3 DNA reads TGTGCCAGCCCTAGTACCTCCAGGGAGGCTTTCTTT.

This clonotype has only a few counts. V usage is TRBV6-6 and J usage is TRBJ1-2; possibly TRBD1 for D (5 bases). V shed 0 bases and J shed 9 bases, with 17 bases lying between them. The CDR3 is 15 amino acids. CDR1 is MNHNY, CDR2 SVGAGI, per germline (reference sequence). CDR3 protein: CASSYSSGGSMSYTF. The CDR3 nucleotides read TGTGCCAGCAGTTACTCGAGTGGGGGATCTATGAGCTACACCTTC.

The chain uses TRBV20-1 and TRBJ2-3; the D is unclear. The V gene lost 5 bases and the J gene lost 2 bases, with 17 bases spanning the gap. Germline V gene data show CDR1 as DFQATT and CDR2 as SNEGSKA (reference sequence). The CDR3 is 15 residues long. CDR3: CSASPRERNTDTQYF. In DNA form, the CDR3 reads TGCAGTGCTTCCCCTAGGGAACGAAACACAGATACGCAGTATTTT.

This clonotype has a handful of counts. This chain connects TRBV27 to TRBJ2-3, with TRBD2 matching 8 bases. CDR1 and CDR2 from the germline V gene are MNHEY and SMNVEV (reference sequence). CDR3 size: 18 residues. V shed 1 base and J 2 bases; nucleotides not matched to a gene: 11. This chain's CDR3 is CASSLFSEVAGLTDTQYF. Written as DNA, the CDR3 is TGTGCCAGCAGTTTATTCTCCGAGGTAGCGGGGCTCACAGATACGCAGTATTTT.

The chain has TRBV18 and TRBJ2-6; TRBD1 or TRBD2 may be the D gene (5 bases each). Germline V gene lookup returns CDR1 KGHSH and CDR2 LQKENI. Between the trimmed V and J ends, which lost 6 bases and 1 base, there was a span of 10 bases. The length of the CDR3 is 15 residues. DNA for the CDR3: TGTGCCAGCTCCAAGGGACGGTCTGGGGCCAACGTCCTGACTTTC. This gives the protein CASSKGRSGANVLTF.

This clonotype was seen a few times. The chain is built from TRBV12-3 or TRBV12-4 and TRBJ2-1; 9 bases map to TRBD2. J lost 0 bases, V lost 3 bases, and 3 bases had no gene match. CDR3 length: 16 residues. The CDR3 bases are TGTGCCAGCAGTTTGCAGCGGGGGGTCTCCTACAATGAGCAGTTCTTC. This encodes CASSLQRGVSYNEQFF.

This clonotype was picked up a small number of times. V usage is TRBV24-1 and J usage is TRBJ2-7; 7 nucleotides align to TRBD2. Germline loops: CDR1 KGHDR, CDR2 SFDVKD. CDR3 length equals 14 residues. J gave up 5 bases and V 7 bases, and 10 bases lay outside the gene matches. The CDR3 reads CATRAGPIPDEQYF. CDR3 sequence (DNA): TGTGCCACCAGAGCGGGACCGATCCCCGACGAGCAGTACTTC.